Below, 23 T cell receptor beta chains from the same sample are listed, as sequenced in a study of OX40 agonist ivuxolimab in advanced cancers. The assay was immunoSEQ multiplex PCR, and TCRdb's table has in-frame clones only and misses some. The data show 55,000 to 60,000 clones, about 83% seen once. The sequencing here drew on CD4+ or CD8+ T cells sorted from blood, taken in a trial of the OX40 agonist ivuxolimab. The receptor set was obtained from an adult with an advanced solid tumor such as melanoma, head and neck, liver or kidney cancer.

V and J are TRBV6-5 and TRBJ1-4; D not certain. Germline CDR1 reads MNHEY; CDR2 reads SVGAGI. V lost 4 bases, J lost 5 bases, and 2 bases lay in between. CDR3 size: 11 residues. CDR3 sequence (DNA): TGTGCCAGCAGTTTCAATGAAAAACTGTTTTTT. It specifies CASSFNEKLFF.

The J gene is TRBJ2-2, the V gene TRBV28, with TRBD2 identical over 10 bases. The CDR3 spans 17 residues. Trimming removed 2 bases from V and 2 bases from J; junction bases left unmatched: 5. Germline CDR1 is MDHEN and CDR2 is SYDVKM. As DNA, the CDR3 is TGTGCCAGCAGTTTAGGTCTAGCGGGAGTTAACACCGGGGAGCTGTTTTTT. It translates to CASSLGLAGVNTGELFF.

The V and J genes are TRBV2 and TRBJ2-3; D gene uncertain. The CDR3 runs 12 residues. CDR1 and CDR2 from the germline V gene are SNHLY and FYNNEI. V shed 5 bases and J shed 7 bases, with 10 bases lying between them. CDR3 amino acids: CASSFAANTQYF. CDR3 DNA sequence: TGTGCCAGCAGTTTCGCAGCCAATACGCAGTATTTT.

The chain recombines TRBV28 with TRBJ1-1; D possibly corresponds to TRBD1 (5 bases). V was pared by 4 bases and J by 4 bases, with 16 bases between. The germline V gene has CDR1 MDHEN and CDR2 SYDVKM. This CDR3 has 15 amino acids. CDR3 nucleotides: TGTGCCAGCAGTTCGCCCCCGGGGCAGGGCACTGAAGCTTTCTTT. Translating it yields CASSSPPGQGTEAFF.

The CDR3 bases are TGTGCCAGCAGAACAGGGGGGGCGAGCAATCAGCCCCAGCATTTT. Translated: CASRTGGASNQPQHF. The chain recombines TRBV6-1 with TRBJ1-5, with 8 positions matching TRBD1. V lost 6 bases to trimming and J lost 1 base; unmatched junction nucleotides: 5. This CDR3 has 15 amino acids. Germline CDR1 MNHNS, CDR2 SASEGT.

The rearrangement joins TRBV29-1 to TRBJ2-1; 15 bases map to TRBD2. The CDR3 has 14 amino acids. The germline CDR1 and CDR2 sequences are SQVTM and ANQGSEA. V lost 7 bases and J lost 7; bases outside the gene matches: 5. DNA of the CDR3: TGCAGCGCTGGACTAGCGGGAGGGTTTAATGAGCAGTTCTTC. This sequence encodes CSAGLAGGFNEQFF.

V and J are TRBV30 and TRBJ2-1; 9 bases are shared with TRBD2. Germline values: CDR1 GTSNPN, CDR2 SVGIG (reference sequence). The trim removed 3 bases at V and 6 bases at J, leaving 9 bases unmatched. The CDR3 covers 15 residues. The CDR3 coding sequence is TGTGCCTGGAGAGCCCTAGCGGGAACTACCAATGAGCAGTTCTTC. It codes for CAWRALAGTTNEQFF.

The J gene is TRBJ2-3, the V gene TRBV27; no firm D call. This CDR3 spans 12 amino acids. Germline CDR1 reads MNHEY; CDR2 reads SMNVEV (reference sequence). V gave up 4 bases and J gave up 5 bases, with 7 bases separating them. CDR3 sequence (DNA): TGTGCCAGCAGTTCGTACCGAGATACGCAGTATTTT. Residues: CASSSYRDTQYF.

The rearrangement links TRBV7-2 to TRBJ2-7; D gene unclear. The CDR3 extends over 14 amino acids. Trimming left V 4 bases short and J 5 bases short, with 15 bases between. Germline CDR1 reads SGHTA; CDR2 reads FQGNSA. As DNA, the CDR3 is TGTGCCAGCAGCTATGTGGGCGGTGTAGACGAGCAGTACTTC. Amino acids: CASSYVGGVDEQYF.

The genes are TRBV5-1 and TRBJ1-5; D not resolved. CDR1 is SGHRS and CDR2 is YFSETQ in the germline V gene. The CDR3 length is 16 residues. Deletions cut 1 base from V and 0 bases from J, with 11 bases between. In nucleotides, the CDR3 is TGCGCCAGCAGCTTGAATGGACTTAATAGCAATCAGCCCCAGCATTTT. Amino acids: CASSLNGLNSNQPQHF.

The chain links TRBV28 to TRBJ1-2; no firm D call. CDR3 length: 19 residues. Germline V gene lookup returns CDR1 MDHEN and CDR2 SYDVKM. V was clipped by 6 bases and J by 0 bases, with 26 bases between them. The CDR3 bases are TGTGCCAGCAGCCCGGGTGGCGAAGGGTTCTCACCTACTAACTATGGCTACACCTTC. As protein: CASSPGGEGFSPTNYGYTF.

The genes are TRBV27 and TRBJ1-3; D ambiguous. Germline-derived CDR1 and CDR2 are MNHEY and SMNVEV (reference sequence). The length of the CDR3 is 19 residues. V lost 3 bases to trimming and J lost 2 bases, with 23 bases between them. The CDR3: CASSFSPASPGGAGNTIYF. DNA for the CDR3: TGTGCCAGCAGTTTCTCCCCGGCCTCTCCCGGTGGCGCTGGAAACACCATATATTTT.

CDR3 nucleotides: TGTGCCAGCAGCTTAGTACCGGAACAAGTTGAAGCTTTCTTT. It codes for CASSLVPEQVEAFF. The rearrangement joins TRBV7-2 to TRBJ1-1; no reliable D call. V dropped 1 base and J dropped 7 bases, with 13 bases sitting between them. This CDR3 has 14 residues. Germline-derived CDR1 and CDR2 are SGHTA and FQGNSA.

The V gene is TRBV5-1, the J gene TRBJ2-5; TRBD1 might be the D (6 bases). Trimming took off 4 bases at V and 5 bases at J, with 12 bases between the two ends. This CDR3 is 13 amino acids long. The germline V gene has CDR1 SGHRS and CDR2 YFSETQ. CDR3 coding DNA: TGCGCCAGCAGCCAGGACAGTCGGGAGACCCAGTACTTC. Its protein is CASSQDSRETQYF.

CDR3 in DNA: TGTGCCAGCAGCCCCGGGACGGGAAGCAATCAGCCCCAGCATTTT. Protein sequence: CASSPGTGSNQPQHF. The chain carries TRBV7-2 and TRBJ1-5; possibly TRBD1 for D (5 bases). The CDR3 extends over 15 amino acids. The germline V gene encodes CDR1 SGHTA and CDR2 FQGNSA. V lost 5 bases, J lost 1 base, and 12 bases lay in between.

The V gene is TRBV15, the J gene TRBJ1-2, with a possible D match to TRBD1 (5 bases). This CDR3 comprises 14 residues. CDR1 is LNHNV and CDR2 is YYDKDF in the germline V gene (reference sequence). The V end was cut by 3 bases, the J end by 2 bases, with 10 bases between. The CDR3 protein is CATSSKTVNYGYTF. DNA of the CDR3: TGTGCCACCAGCAGCAAGACAGTCAACTATGGCTACACCTTC.

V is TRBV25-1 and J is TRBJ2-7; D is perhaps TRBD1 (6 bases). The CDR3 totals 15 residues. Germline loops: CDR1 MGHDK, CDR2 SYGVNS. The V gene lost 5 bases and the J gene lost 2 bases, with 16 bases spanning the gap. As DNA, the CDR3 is TGTGCCAGCAGTTTTACCGGGACACCTCCCTACGAGCAGTACTTC. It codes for CASSFTGTPPYEQYF.

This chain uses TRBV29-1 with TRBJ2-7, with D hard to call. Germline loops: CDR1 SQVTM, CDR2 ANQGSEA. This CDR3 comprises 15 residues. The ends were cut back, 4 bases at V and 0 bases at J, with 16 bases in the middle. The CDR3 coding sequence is TGCAGCGTTGCAGACCGGGTTCTAGGCTCCTACGAGCAGTACTTC. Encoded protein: CSVADRVLGSYEQYF.

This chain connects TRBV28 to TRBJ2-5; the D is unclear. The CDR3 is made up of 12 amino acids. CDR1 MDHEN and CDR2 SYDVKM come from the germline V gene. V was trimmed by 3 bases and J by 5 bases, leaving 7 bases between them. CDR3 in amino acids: CASSFRPETQYF. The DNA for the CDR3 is TGTGCCAGCAGTTTTAGGCCCGAGACCCAGTACTTC.

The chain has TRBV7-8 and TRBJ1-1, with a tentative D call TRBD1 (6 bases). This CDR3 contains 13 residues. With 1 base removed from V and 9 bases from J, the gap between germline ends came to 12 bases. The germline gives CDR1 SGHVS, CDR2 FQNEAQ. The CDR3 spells CASSLVQGIKAFF. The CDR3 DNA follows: TGTGCCAGCAGCTTAGTGCAGGGGATTAAAGCTTTCTTT.

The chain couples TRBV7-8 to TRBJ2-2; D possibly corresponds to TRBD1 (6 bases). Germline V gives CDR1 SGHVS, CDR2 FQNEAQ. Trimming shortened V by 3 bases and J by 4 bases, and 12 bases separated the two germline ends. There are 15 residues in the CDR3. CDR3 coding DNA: TGTGCCAGCAGCTTCACAGGGTCGGGCACCGGGGAGCTGTTTTTT. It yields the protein CASSFTGSGTGELFF.

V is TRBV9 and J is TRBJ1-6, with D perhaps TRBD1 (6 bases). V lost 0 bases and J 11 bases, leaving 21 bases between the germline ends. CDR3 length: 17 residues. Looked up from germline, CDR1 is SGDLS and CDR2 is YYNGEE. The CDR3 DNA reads TGTGCCAGCAGCGTAGGGGAGGGGGGCAATTCGCATACACCCCTCCACTTT. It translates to CASSVGEGGNSHTPLHF.

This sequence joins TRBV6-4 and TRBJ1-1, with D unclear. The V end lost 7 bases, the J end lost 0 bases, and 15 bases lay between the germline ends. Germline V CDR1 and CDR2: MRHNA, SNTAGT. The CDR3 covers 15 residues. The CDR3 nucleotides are TGTGCCAGCAAGAAGGTCCCAGGCATGAACACTGAAGCTTTCTTT. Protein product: CASKKVPGMNTEAFF.